This T cell receptor (beta chain) was sequenced during a study of OX40 agonist ivuxolimab in advanced cancers. The wider study: At doses from 0.01 to 10 mg/kg, patients were given intravenous ivuxolimab every 2 weeks. Dose-escalation patients were diagnosed with hepatocellular carcinoma, melanoma, renal cell cancer or head and neck cancer. Study-wide results and caveats: There were, on average, more expanded clones in CD8+ T cells than in CD4+. Dosing at 0.1 to 3.0 mg/kg was accompanied by clonal expansion of CD4+ and CD8+ blood T cells by week 6.

V was pared by 0 bases and J by 2 bases, with 5 bases of the junction left unmatched. This CDR3 region has 15 residues. The germline CDR1 and CDR2 sequences are SGHDT and YYEEEE. Concerning this clone itself: Its antigen is as yet unknown.

Sequencing was performed with immunoSEQ multiplex PCR; in TCRdb, only in-frame clones are kept and a portion is missing. Among under 90,000 clones listed, more than 80% were seen once. The chain carries TRBV5-6 and TRBJ2-7, with 7 nucleotides matching TRBD1. The receptor was isolated from an adult with an advanced solid tumor such as melanoma, head and neck, liver or kidney cancer. Sequenced material: CD4+ or CD8+ T cells sorted from blood, taken in a trial of the OX40 agonist ivuxolimab. The CDR3 loop reads CASSLGGQAPYEQYV. The CDR3 coding sequence is TGTGCCAGCAGCTTGGGCGGACAGGCCCCCTACGAGCAGTACGTC.